Listed below are T cell receptor beta chains from one sample, sequenced in a study of identical twins. TCRdb reprocessed the 5' RACE reads with MiXCR, giving one entry per CDR3 protein. The sample has about 330,000 distinct CDR3 sequences, 9% to 15% seen once. These same data were also listed under a study on yellow fever vaccine responses in identical twins.

Sample: CD8+ T cells sorted from blood. The receptor source for this set is a young woman in good health. The CDR3 runs from the conserved cysteine through the conserved F or W. Each record gives: clone size, V gene, D gene, J gene, CDR3 DNA, CDR3 protein. A D gene is named only where the DNA matches it firmly. The listing skips clone size in some rows; elsewhere it reads once, few, many or a size class.

size: -
V: TRBV3-1
D: TRBD2
J: TRBJ2-1
DNA: TGTGCCAGCAGCCAATCGCCCAAACTAGCGACTAATGAGCAGTTCTTC
CDR3: CASSQSPKLATNEQFF

size: few
V: TRBV10-3
D: -
J: TRBJ1-2
DNA: TGTGCCATCAGCGACGGGGGCCTTGGCTACACCTTC
CDR3: CAISDGGLGYTF

size: -
V: TRBV27
D: -
J: TRBJ2-7
DNA: TGTGCCAGCAGTTTATCCTGGGGGGAGGTCACGGGCGAGCAGTACTTC
CDR3: CASSLSWGEVTGEQYF

size: -
V: TRBV6-1
D: -
J: TRBJ2-1
DNA: TGTGCCAGCGGAATAAGGAGGGGTCAGGGCTACAATGAGCAGTTCTTC
CDR3: CASGIRRGQGYNEQFF

size: few
V: TRBV5-5
D: -
J: TRBJ2-2
DNA: TGTGCCAGCATTCCGGGGGTCCTTCAAGCCGGGGAGCTGTTTTTT
CDR3: CASIPGVLQAGELFF

size: many
V: TRBV7-2
D: TRBD2
J: TRBJ2-1
DNA: TGTGCCAGCAGCCACCCTAGGACTAGCGGGAGCTACAATGAGCAGTTCTTC
CDR3: CASSHPRTSGSYNEQFF

size: -
V: TRBV20-1
D: -
J: TRBJ2-7
DNA: TGCAGTGCCCCCAGGGGTGGCCCCCTCTCCTACGAGCAGTACTTC
CDR3: CSAPRGGPLSYEQYF

size: -
V: TRBV12-3/TRBV12-4
D: -
J: TRBJ2-6
DNA: TGTGCCAGCAGGCCTGGGGCCAACGTCCTGACTTTC
CDR3: CASRPGANVLTF

size: many
V: TRBV4-1
D: -
J: TRBJ1-5
DNA: TGCGCCAGCAGCCAAGGGGGGGGGTTACAGCCCCAGCATTTT
CDR3: CASSQGGGLQPQHF

size: few
V: TRBV5-1
D: TRBD2
J: TRBJ2-3
DNA: TGCGCCAGCAGCGCCCAACTAGCGGCTAGCACAGATACGCAGTATTTT
CDR3: CASSAQLAASTDTQYF

size: few
V: TRBV2
D: -
J: TRBJ2-7
DNA: TGTGCCAGCAGTGAAGGTCGGGACCCTTACTTC
CDR3: CASSEGRDPYF

size: few
V: TRBV24-1
D: TRBD1
J: TRBJ2-2
DNA: TGTGCCACCAGTGACCCGGGACAGGGTTTCGGGGAGCTGTTTTTT
CDR3: CATSDPGQGFGELFF

size: few
V: TRBV24-1
D: TRBD1
J: TRBJ2-1
DNA: TGTGCCACCAGTGGTCCGGGACAGGTAATAGGTAATGAGCAGTTCTTC
CDR3: CATSGPGQVIGNEQFF

size: many
V: TRBV20-1
D: TRBD1
J: TRBJ2-2
DNA: TGCAGTGCTACCCTAAGGAGGCAGGGGGCTTTGGACACCGGGGAGCTGTTTTTT
CDR3: CSATLRRQGALDTGELFF

size: few
V: TRBV20-1
D: -
J: TRBJ1-4
DNA: TGCAGTGCTAGGACAGAAGATGCAACTAATGAAAAACTGTTTTTT
CDR3: CSARTEDATNEKLFF

size: -
V: TRBV7-8
D: TRBD2
J: TRBJ2-2
DNA: TGTGCCAGCAGCTTAGTGGGCGGGGGGGCGAACACCGGGGAGCTGTTTTTT
CDR3: CASSLVGGGANTGELFF

size: few
V: TRBV7-9
D: -
J: TRBJ2-1
DNA: TGTGCCAGCACCTTACTCGCCTACAATGAGCAGTTCTTC
CDR3: CASTLLAYNEQFF

size: many
V: TRBV4-2
D: -
J: TRBJ2-7
DNA: TGTGCCAGCAGCCCCAATCCGGCCTACGAGCAGTACTTC
CDR3: CASSPNPAYEQYF

size: -
V: TRBV7-9
D: -
J: TRBJ2-7
DNA: TGTGCCAGCAGCGCAGAAGCAGGACCTACCTACGAGCAGTACTTC
CDR3: CASSAEAGPTYEQYF

size: -
V: TRBV19
D: -
J: TRBJ1-1
DNA: TGTGCCAGTAGTATGGTCTACGGACCGAACACTGAAGCTTTCTTT
CDR3: CASSMVYGPNTEAFF

size: few
V: TRBV14
D: -
J: TRBJ2-1
DNA: TGTGCCAGCAGCCAAGTTTCCTACGATGAGCAGTTCTTC
CDR3: CASSQVSYDEQFF

size: few
V: TRBV25-1
D: -
J: TRBJ2-1
DNA: TGTGCCAGCAGTGAAACTGCTGAGCAGTTCTTC
CDR3: CASSETAEQFF

size: few
V: TRBV7-9
D: -
J: TRBJ2-5
DNA: TGTGCCAGCAGCTCCCTAGCAGCCCAAGAGACCCAGTACTTC
CDR3: CASSSLAAQETQYF

size: -
V: TRBV2
D: -
J: TRBJ1-2
DNA: TGTGCCAGCAATACAGCCTATGGCTACACCTTC
CDR3: CASNTAYGYTF

size: -
V: TRBV28
D: -
J: TRBJ1-2
DNA: TGTGCCAGCAGTTTATACCTATTTGCCGACTATGGCTACACCTTC
CDR3: CASSLYLFADYGYTF

size: -
V: TRBV20-1
D: TRBD2
J: TRBJ2-2
DNA: TGCAGTGCTAGAGACTTGAGCGGGAGGGACACCGGGGAGCTGTTTTTT
CDR3: CSARDLSGRDTGELFF

size: few
V: TRBV7-7
D: -
J: TRBJ2-1
DNA: TGTGCCAGCAGCCCTAGGTTAGGTTTCGATGAGCAGTTCTTC
CDR3: CASSPRLGFDEQFF

size: -
V: TRBV19
D: TRBD1
J: TRBJ2-7
DNA: TGTGCCAGTAGTAATGCCAGGGGGTACGAGCAGTACTTC
CDR3: CASSNARGYEQYF

size: -
V: TRBV4-1
D: -
J: TRBJ1-5
DNA: TGCGCCAGCAGCCAAGTGGGCGGGCAGCCCCAGCATTTT
CDR3: CASSQVGGQPQHF

size: -
V: TRBV2
D: -
J: TRBJ2-1
DNA: TGTGCCAGCAGTGATGGCCCAAACAATGAGCAGTTCTTC
CDR3: CASSDGPNNEQFF

size: few
V: TRBV7-9
D: -
J: TRBJ1-6
DNA: TGTGCCAGCAGGATCGGGGACCCAAATTCACCCCTCCACTTT
CDR3: CASRIGDPNSPLHF

size: few
V: TRBV4-1
D: -
J: TRBJ2-3
DNA: TGCGCCAGCAGCCCCCCGTTGGAAGATACGCAGTATTTT
CDR3: CASSPPLEDTQYF

size: -
V: TRBV10-3
D: -
J: TRBJ1-2
DNA: TGTGCCATCAGGGGGACGTCTCTTGTCTACACCTTC
CDR3: CAIRGTSLVYTF

size: many
V: TRBV13
D: TRBD1
J: TRBJ1-1
DNA: TGTGCCAGCAGCGGGACAGGGGTGAACACTGAAGCTTTCTTT
CDR3: CASSGTGVNTEAFF

size: many
V: TRBV21-1
D: -
J: TRBJ2-3
DNA: TGTGCCAGTTCCGCTCCTAGGACAGGAATGGACCAGGGGAGCACAGATACGCAGTATTTT
CDR3: CASSAPRTGMDQGSTDTQYF

size: -
V: TRBV5-1
D: TRBD1
J: TRBJ2-1
DNA: TGCGCCAGCAGCTTGGAAGGGGGGACAGGGGTTGATAATGAGCAGTTCTTC
CDR3: CASSLEGGTGVDNEQFF

size: few
V: TRBV9
D: -
J: TRBJ2-3
DNA: TGTGCCAGCAGCGTACTAGAAGTCGCAGATACGCAGTATTTT
CDR3: CASSVLEVADTQYF

size: few
V: TRBV7-2
D: TRBD2
J: TRBJ2-5
DNA: TGTGCCAGCAGCTCAGGACTAGCGGGGGTCCAAGAGACCCAGTACTTC
CDR3: CASSSGLAGVQETQYF

size: many
V: TRBV7-8
D: -
J: TRBJ2-1
DNA: TGTGCCATACGGCGAGAGATAACAGGGATTTTGATGGGCAATGAGCAGTTCTTC
CDR3: CAIRREITGILMGNEQFF

size: -
V: TRBV7-9
D: -
J: TRBJ1-3
DNA: TGTGCCAGCAGCTCCGGGGCAGGGCGTGACGGAAACACCATATATTTT
CDR3: CASSSGAGRDGNTIYF

size: once
V: TRBV2
D: -
J: TRBJ2-3
DNA: TGTGCCAGCAGTCCGGTTACGGGTCCTAGCACAGATACGCAGTATTTT
CDR3: CASSPVTGPSTDTQYF

size: -
V: TRBV24-1
D: -
J: TRBJ1-4
DNA: TGTGCCACCAGTGATGCCGGCCGGGACGATGAAAAACTGTTTTTT
CDR3: CATSDAGRDDEKLFF

size: -
V: TRBV5-6
D: -
J: TRBJ1-2
DNA: TGTGCCAGCAGCTTTAGTCGTATTAACTATGGCTACACCTTC
CDR3: CASSFSRINYGYTF

size: many
V: TRBV12-3/TRBV12-4
D: TRBD2
J: TRBJ2-1
DNA: TGTGCCAGCAGTCCAAGGGGGCTAGCGGGGTACAATGAGCAGTTCTTC
CDR3: CASSPRGLAGYNEQFF

size: -
V: TRBV3-1
D: TRBD1
J: TRBJ2-7
DNA: TGTGCCAGCAGCCAAGAGGAATGGGAACAGGGACAGGATTCCTACGAGCAGTACTTC
CDR3: CASSQEEWEQGQDSYEQYF

size: many
V: TRBV7-3
D: -
J: TRBJ1-4
DNA: TGTGCCAGGGCTCAAGGGACTTATAATGAAAAACTGTTTTTT
CDR3: CARAQGTYNEKLFF

size: few
V: TRBV9
D: TRBD2
J: TRBJ2-1
DNA: TGTGCCAGAAAGCGGGGTAGGGCCTACAATGAGCAGTTCTTC
CDR3: CARKRGRAYNEQFF

size: -
V: TRBV5-1
D: -
J: TRBJ2-1
DNA: TGCGCCAGCAGCTTGGGGGGTAGTGGGGTCAATGAGCAGTTCTTC
CDR3: CASSLGGSGVNEQFF

size: many
V: TRBV20-1
D: TRBD2
J: TRBJ2-1
DNA: TGCAGTGCTAGAGCCCCGTGGGTAGGGACTAGGGCCAATGAGCAGTTCTTC
CDR3: CSARAPWVGTRANEQFF

size: few
V: TRBV2
D: TRBD2
J: TRBJ2-1
DNA: TGTGCCAGCAGCGGGGGGGCTGGGTATGAGCAGTTCTTC
CDR3: CASSGGAGYEQFF